The 15 T cell receptor beta chains below all came from one sample that was sequenced in a study of shared clonotypes between healthy human individuals (TCRdb year 2020). The method was the immunoSEQ multiplex PCR assay. In its TCRdb copy, this immuneACCESS table keeps in-frame sequences only and misses some clones. Where compared with another copy, unresolved V genes explain less than half of these, and the others have no known cause. Recorded for this sample are some 2,500,000 clones; less than 95% of them occurred a single time. About 0.41% of the sample comes from the top ten. What was sequenced was naive CD4+ T cells from PBMCs. Taken with the paper, the label for cell subset or site translates to: CD45RA+ positively selected. These receptors originate from a young man in good health. Some clones in this sample may be carry-over from other donors' samples.

V gene TRBV6-6 combines with J gene TRBJ2-7; possible D gene TRBD2, 6 bases. The CDR3 spans 15 residues. Germline V gives CDR1 MNHNY, CDR2 SVGAGI (reference sequence). V was trimmed by 2 bases and J by 5 bases, leaving 16 bases between them. The CDR3 here is CASSYDFRGNHEQYF. CDR3 nucleotide sequence: TGTGCCAGCAGTTACGACTTTCGGGGGAACCACGAGCAGTACTTC.

DNA of the CDR3: TGTGCCAGTAGTCTTAGCCAGACAGGGGGAGGTAATCAGCCCCAGCATTTT. Protein sequence: CASSLSQTGGGNQPQHF. The chain recombines TRBV19 with TRBJ1-5; 9 bases line up with TRBD1. J lost 4 bases, V lost 5 bases, and 12 bases had no gene match. CDR1 and CDR2 (germline): LNHDA, SQIVND (reference sequence). This CDR3 is 17 amino acids long. The complete variable domain, with remaining parts taken from reference TRBV19 and TRBJ1-5, reads DGGITQSPKYLFRKEGQNVTLSCEQNLNHDAMYWYRQDPGQGLRLIYYSQIVNDFQKGDIAEGYSVSREKKESFPLTVTSAQKNPTAFYLCASSLSQTGGGNQPQHFGDGTRLSIL.

J is TRBJ1-2 and V is TRBV7-2; D remains unclear. The V end lost 2 bases, the J end lost 4 bases, and 11 bases lay between the germline ends. CDR1 and CDR2 (germline): SGHTA, FQGNSA. The CDR3 has 14 residues. The CDR3 DNA follows: TGTGCCAGCAGCTTACGGGGAGCCAGCTATGGCTACACCTTC. Translating it yields CASSLRGASYGYTF.

CDR3 protein: CASSFQTGGGETQYF. CDR3 in DNA: TGTGCCAGCAGCTTCCAGACAGGGGGCGGGGAGACCCAGTACTTC. This rearrangement joins TRBV7-2 to TRBJ2-5; 10 nucleotides agree with TRBD1. Per germline, CDR1 SGHTA and CDR2 FQGNSA. V dropped 3 bases and J dropped 5; count of bases not matched to a gene: 6. The CDR3 contains 15 residues.

The chain couples TRBV7-9 to TRBJ1-4; D call uncertain. The CDR3 has 15 residues. CDR1 and CDR2 from the germline V gene are SEHNR and FQNEAQ (reference sequence). Trimming left V 5 bases short and J 4 bases short, with 14 bases between. The CDR3 loop reads CASSPRVGGNEKLFF. CDR3 bases: TGTGCCAGCAGCCCCCGTGTGGGCGGTAATGAAAAACTGTTTTTT.

The chain joins TRBV18 to TRBJ2-1; 8 nucleotides match TRBD1. The CDR3 is made up of 17 amino acids. Germline CDR1 and CDR2: KGHSH and LQKENI. After removal of 6 bases from V and 4 bases from J, the junction contained 14 bases not matched to a gene. The CDR3 nucleotides read TGTGCCAGCTCCGGACAGGGCTCCCGACCCCCTTACAATGAGCAGTTCTTC. Its translation: CASSGQGSRPPYNEQFF.

V gene TRBV28 combines with J gene TRBJ1-2, with D uncertain. The CDR3 has 12 amino acids. V was pared by 8 bases and J by 4 bases, with 11 bases between. CDR1 and CDR2 from the germline V gene are MDHEN and SYDVKM. This chain's CDR3 is CASSNPSYGYTF. The CDR3 region has the DNA TGTGCCAGCTCGAACCCTTCCTATGGCTACACCTTC.

Remarks on this clone: At the DNA level, this CDR3 is encoded by other sequences in the same sample as well. The V and J genes are TRBV7-9 and TRBJ1-2; D may be TRBD1 (6 bases). This CDR3 is built from 12 residues. Per the germline V gene, CDR1 is SEHNR and CDR2 is FQNEAQ (reference sequence). V lost 2 bases and J lost 6, with 7 bases in between. The CDR3: CASSLRGDGYTF. CDR3 DNA: TGTGCCAGCAGCTTAAGGGGGGATGGCTACACCTTC.

V and J are TRBV5-1 and TRBJ1-5; tentatively, D is TRBD1 (5 bases). Per germline, CDR1 SGHRS and CDR2 YFSETQ. This CDR3 contains 15 residues. Trimming took off 4 bases at V and 5 bases at J, with 16 bases between the two ends. CDR3 protein: CASSPGGFEYQPQHF. The CDR3 DNA sequence: TGCGCCAGCAGCCCCGGGGGTTTCGAGTATCAGCCCCAGCATTTT.

This clone was seen once. The gene calls are TRBV5-4 and TRBJ1-1; D ambiguous. Trimming shortened V by 0 bases and J by 0 bases, and 9 bases separated the two germline ends. CDR3 length: 15 residues. The germline V gene has CDR1 SGHNT and CDR2 YYREEE (reference sequence). The DNA of the CDR3 is TGTGCCAGCAGCTTGGGGCCGGCCCTGAACACTGAAGCTTTCTTT. This translates into CASSLGPALNTEAFF. The variable domain in full, with the rest retrieved from reference TRBV5-4 and TRBJ1-1, is ETGVTQSPTHLIKTRGQQVTLRCSSQSGHNTVSWYQQALGQGPQFIFQYYREEENGRGNFPPRFSGLQFPNYSSELNVNALELDDSALYLCASSLGPALNTEAFFGQGTRLTVV.

The chain joins TRBV5-1 to TRBJ2-7; 7 bases align to TRBD1. There are 15 residues in the CDR3. Germline V lookup: CDR1 SGHRS, CDR2 YFSETQ. Germline trimming cut 0 bases from V and 4 bases from J; bases unmatched to any gene: 7. The CDR3, as DNA: TGCGCCAGCAGCTTGGAGGGGGCAGGGGATTACGAGCAGTACTTC. Protein: CASSLEGAGDYEQYF.

This clone was observed a single time. This chain links TRBV6-4 with TRBJ2-1; TRBD2 matches at 9 bases. The CDR3 totals 16 residues. Germline V gene data show CDR1 as MRHNA and CDR2 as SNTAGT. Trimming removed 7 bases from V and 7 bases from J; junction bases left unmatched: 14. Written as DNA, the CDR3 is TGTGCCAGCATTAGGTCGGATAGCGGGAGTCGGAATGAGCAGTTCTTC. Amino acid sequence: CASIRSDSGSRNEQFF.

Here the CDR3 DNA reads TGTGCCAGCAGAGCACAGAAGGGGAGGGCTGAAGCTTTCTTT. Translated: CASRAQKGRAEAFF. This chain links TRBV2 with TRBJ1-1; tentative D call: TRBD1 (5 bases). This CDR3 has 14 residues. Trimming removed 6 bases at V and 6 bases at J, with 17 bases between. Germline assignment: CDR1 SNHLY and CDR2 FYNNEI.

This clone was seen a single time. The rearrangement links TRBV28 to TRBJ2-7; 13 nucleotides agree with TRBD2. The germline CDR1 and CDR2 sequences are MDHEN and SYDVKM. This CDR3 has 17 amino acids. Trimming cost V 8 bases and J 0 bases; bases outside gene matches: 10. The CDR3, as DNA: TGTGCCAGCGGGAAAGGACTAGCGGGGGCAAACTCCTACGAGCAGTACTTC. Its protein is CASGKGLAGANSYEQYF.

This chain connects TRBV12-5 to TRBJ1-2; no firm D call. Trimming left V 6 bases short and J 4 bases short, with 12 bases between. This CDR3 is 13 amino acids long. Germline V gives CDR1 LGHNT, CDR2 FRNRAP. The CDR3 DNA reads as TGTGCTAGTGGACTGGACGGACCCTATGGCTACACCTTC. This gives the protein CASGLDGPYGYTF.